The text below deals with one T cell receptor beta chain. Its antigen is still unknown. The sample originates from a study of T-cell memory formation after mild COVID-19. One entry per CDR3 protein results from TCRdb running MiXCR on the 5' RACE reads. The sample lists roughly 450,000 distinct CDR3 sequences, around a sixth seen once, with roughly an eighth in the top ten. Regarding the study as a whole: Day 15 to 85 contracting clones showed balanced CD4/CD8; later expanders leaned CD4+. Shrinking CD4+ clones resided mostly in CM and EM, and CD8+ ones in EMRA.

V lost 0 bases and J lost 0; bases outside the gene matches: 4. This CDR3 spans 19 amino acids. Germline lookup yields CDR1 LGHDT and CDR2 YNNKEL (reference sequence). This sequence was found in an adult woman who had mild COVID-19 (a few samples of this study predate the infection). Cell type and time point are not known. V is TRBV3-1 and J is TRBJ2-5; TRBD2 aligns across 16 bases. What was sequenced was PBMCs or a T cell subset sorted from them (not recorded which). As DNA, the CDR3 is TGTGCCAGCAGCCAAGACGGGACTAGCGGGGGGGCCTACCAAGAGACCCAGTACTTC. It translates to CASSQDGTSGGAYQETQYF.